These T cell receptor beta chains were read from a single sample in a study of blood T cell repertoires in COVID-19. Generated by immunoSEQ multiplex PCR, the TCRdb table keeps only in-frame clones and is missing some. Among approximately 320,000 clones listed, 87% were seen once. Material for sequencing was PBMCs or T cells enriched from blood (not recorded which). Receptor source: a woman under 30 who had recovered from COVID-19. Each CDR3 is given with its conserved first and last residue. D genes are given only for firm matches. The size entry is marked missing in some rows and otherwise reads once, few, many or a size class.

-,-,TRBJ2-6,TRBV5-4,CASSLVGRGLSGANVLTF,TGTGCCAGCAGCTTGGTCGGGCGGGGCCTCTCTGGGGCCAACGTCCTGACTTTC
-,-,TRBJ1-3,TRBV4-2,CASSQDRGRRGTSGNTIYF,TGTGCCAGCAGCCAAGATCGGGGGAGACGGGGCACCTCTGGAAACACCATATATTTT
-,few,TRBJ2-5,TRBV7-9,CASSSGSGETQYF,TGTGCCAGCAGTTCAGGGTCCGGGGAGACCCAGTACTTC
TRBD2,once,TRBJ2-3,TRBV28,CASSFLTSGGPTDTQYF,TGTGCCAGCAGTTTCCTGACTAGCGGGGGGCCCACAGATACGCAGTATTTT
TRBD1,-,TRBJ1-5,TRBV6-6,CAVDRGLYSNQPQHF,TGTGCCGTCGACAGGGGCCTCTATAGCAATCAGCCCCAGCATTTT
TRBD2,-,TRBJ2-5,TRBV5-4,CASSLAGGETQYF,TGTGCCAGCAGCTTGGCCGGGGGGGAGACCCAGTACTTC
-,-,TRBJ1-1,TRBV5-1,CASSWNRDGTEAFF,TGCGCCAGCAGCTGGAACAGGGATGGCACTGAAGCTTTCTTT
TRBD1,-,TRBJ2-3,TRBV5-1,CASSLNPGQGTDTQYF,TGCGCCAGCAGCTTAAACCCGGGACAGGGTACAGATACGCAGTATTTT
-,-,TRBJ1-6,TRBV18,CASSPRYSYNSPLHF,TGTGCCAGCTCACCCCGGTACTCCTATAATTCACCCCTCCACTTT
-,-,TRBJ2-6,TRBV18,CASSSGSGANVLTF,TGTGCCAGCTCATCCGGCTCTGGGGCCAACGTCCTGACTTTC
TRBD2,-,TRBJ2-1,TRBV7-3,CASSPSGDSYNEQFF,TGTGCCAGCAGCCCTAGCGGAGACTCCTACAATGAGCAGTTCTTC
TRBD1,once,TRBJ1-2,TRBV5-1,CASSLVQGTNYGYTF,TGCGCCAGCAGCTTGGTACAGGGGACCAACTATGGCTACACCTTC
-,-,TRBJ2-6,TRBV28,CASSFEHSGANVLTF,TGTGCCAGCAGTTTCGAACACTCTGGGGCCAACGTCCTGACTTTC
TRBD1,-,TRBJ1-1,TRBV25-1,CASRKTGRKSTEAFF,TGTGCCAGCAGAAAGACAGGGAGGAAGAGCACTGAAGCTTTCTTT
TRBD2,many,TRBJ2-1,TRBV7-9,CASSLHSGVGNEQFF,TGTGCCAGCAGCCTCCATAGCGGGGTTGGGAATGAGCAGTTCTTC
-,-,TRBJ1-6,TRBV4-1,CASSQDPRGPVHF,TGCGCCAGCAGCCAAGATCCCAGGGGCCCTGTCCACTTT
TRBD1,-,TRBJ2-2,TRBV5-4,CASSWENRGNAGELFF,TGTGCCAGCAGCTGGGAGAACAGGGGAAATGCCGGGGAGCTGTTTTTT
-,-,TRBJ1-6,TRBV30,CAWSVSGLPGNSPLHF,TGTGCCTGGAGTGTAAGTGGACTCCCGGGGAATTCACCCCTCCACTTT
-,-,TRBJ1-6,TRBV5-6,CASSRSLQDNSPLHF,TGTGCCAGCAGCCGCTCCCTACAGGATAATTCACCCCTCCACTTT
-,-,TRBJ1-2,TRBV20-1,CSVFIGNGYTF,TGCAGTGTATTTATCGGGAATGGCTACACCTTC
TRBD1,-,TRBJ2-7,TRBV3-1/TRBV3-2,CASSQGYRGYEQYF,TGTGCCAGCAGCCAAGGCTACAGGGGCTACGAGCAGTACTTC
-,-,TRBJ1-6,TRBV7-3,CASSEGAVGSPLHF,TGTGCCAGCAGCGAAGGAGCTGTCGGTTCACCCCTCCACTTT
-,few,TRBJ1-3,TRBV5-6,CASSLGTGRGNTIYF,TGTGCCAGCAGCTTGGGCACAGGGCGCGGAAACACCATATATTTT
-,-,TRBJ1-4,TRBV18,CASSPPARVGEKLFF,TGTGCCAGCTCACCACCAGCCAGGGTGGGGGAAAAACTGTTTTTT
-,-,TRBJ1-2,TRBV19,CASASGGRQPGYGYTF,TGTGCCAGCGCATCGGGGGGCAGGCAACCCGGCTATGGCTACACCTTC
TRBD2,-,TRBJ2-5,TRBV5-1,CASSFSTSGRQETQYF,TGCGCCAGCAGCTTCTCAACTAGCGGGCGTCAAGAGACCCAGTACTTC
-,-,TRBJ2-5,TRBV19,CASTISTGRGETQYF,TGTGCCAGTACCATATCGACAGGTCGTGGAGAGACCCAGTACTTC
TRBD2,-,TRBJ2-3,TRBV5-8,CASSLGLERGADTQYF,TGTGCCAGCAGCCTCGGACTAGAAAGGGGCGCAGATACGCAGTATTTT
-,-,TRBJ1-2,TRBV3-1/TRBV3-2,CASSQVNDGYTF,TGTGCCAGCAGCCAAGTCAATGATGGCTACACCTTC
-,-,TRBJ1-3,TRBV2,CASGQSFSGNTIYF,TGTGCCAGCGGGCAGTCCTTCTCTGGAAACACCATATATTTT
TRBD1,-,TRBJ1-4,TRBV20-1,CSASAPRQGGEKLFF,TGCAGTGCTAGTGCCCCGAGACAGGGGGGAGAAAAACTGTTTTTT
TRBD2,-,TRBJ2-7,TRBV18,CASSPPGLGDYEQYF,TGTGCCAGCTCACCGCCGGGACTAGGGGACTACGAGCAGTACTTC
-,-,TRBJ1-5,TRBV2,CASSIEGYNQPQHF,TGTGCCAGCAGTATAGAGGGCTACAATCAGCCCCAGCATTTT
TRBD2,-,TRBJ2-1,TRBV2,CASSDSGGRRSEQFF,TGTGCCAGCAGTGATTCGGGCGGGAGGAGGAGTGAGCAGTTCTTC
-,few,TRBJ1-1,TRBV10-3,CAISGPGNTEAFF,TGTGCCATCAGTGGGCCGGGGAACACTGAAGCTTTCTTT
-,-,TRBJ1-4,TRBV10-3,CATAGQMGEKLFF,TGTGCCACCGCTGGACAGATGGGGGAAAAACTGTTTTTT
TRBD1,-,TRBJ1-2,TRBV9,CASSVVSGTVSYTF,TGTGCCAGCAGCGTAGTTTCCGGGACAGTTTCCTACACCTTC
-,-,TRBJ2-7,TRBV7-9,CASSLYPGSGEQYF,TGTGCCAGCAGCTTGTACCCCGGGAGCGGCGAGCAGTACTTC
TRBD1,-,TRBJ1-2,TRBV7-8,CASSTGGSGYTF,TGTGCCAGCAGCACAGGGGGCAGTGGCTACACCTTC
-,-,TRBJ2-1,TRBV7-9,CASSIMGGLSYNEQFF,TGTGCCAGCAGTATAATGGGGGGGCTCTCCTACAATGAGCAGTTCTTC
TRBD1,-,TRBJ1-5,TRBV6-2/TRBV6-3,CASSYGTGEPQPQHF,TGTGCCAGCAGTTACGGTACAGGGGAACCTCAGCCCCAGCATTTT
-,-,TRBJ1-4,TRBV29-1,CSPHPPGDEKLFF,TGCAGCCCTCACCCCCCGGGGGATGAAAAACTGTTTTTT
TRBD1,-,TRBJ2-7,TRBV15,CATSLRTGGITEQYF,TGTGCCACCAGCTTGCGGACAGGGGGTATAACCGAGCAGTACTTC
TRBD1,-,TRBJ2-7,TRBV6-5,CASSQQGYAYEQYF,TGTGCCAGCAGCCAACAGGGGTATGCCTACGAGCAGTACTTC
TRBD2,-,TRBJ2-2,TRBV5-1,CASRPGTSGRARAGELFF,TGCGCCAGCAGGCCCGGGACTAGCGGGAGGGCCAGGGCCGGGGAGCTGTTTTTT
TRBD1,-,TRBJ2-3,TRBV28,CASSFPQGTTDTQYF,TGTGCCAGCAGTTTTCCACAGGGGACGACAGATACGCAGTATTTT